This T cell receptor beta chain was captured by sequencing in a study of blood T cells in healthy people across ages. General study points: Using unsorted PBMCs precluded a conclusive naive versus antigen-experienced comparison.

In regard to this clonotype: What it binds is unknown.

V shed 0 bases and J 10 bases; nucleotides not matched to a gene: 6. The CDR3 consists of 15 residues. Germline lookup yields CDR1 DFQATT and CDR2 SNEGSKA (reference sequence). Next came a second PCR, run for about 7 to 11 cycles, which used a sample-barcoded 5' primer along with a J-beta primer mix. One entry per CDR3 protein, called by TCRdb with MiXCR from the 5' RACE reads. The data contain 1,500,000 or so distinct CDR3 sequences, roughly two fifths of them singletons. This chain connects TRBV20-1 to TRBJ2-1; 13 nucleotides match TRBD2. This TCR was sampled from a woman under 30 in good health. The specimen was blood. The CDR3 nucleotides read TGCAGTGCTAGAGAGTTCGGGACTAGCGGGGAAGAGCAGTTCTTC. It encodes CSAREFGTSGEEQFF.